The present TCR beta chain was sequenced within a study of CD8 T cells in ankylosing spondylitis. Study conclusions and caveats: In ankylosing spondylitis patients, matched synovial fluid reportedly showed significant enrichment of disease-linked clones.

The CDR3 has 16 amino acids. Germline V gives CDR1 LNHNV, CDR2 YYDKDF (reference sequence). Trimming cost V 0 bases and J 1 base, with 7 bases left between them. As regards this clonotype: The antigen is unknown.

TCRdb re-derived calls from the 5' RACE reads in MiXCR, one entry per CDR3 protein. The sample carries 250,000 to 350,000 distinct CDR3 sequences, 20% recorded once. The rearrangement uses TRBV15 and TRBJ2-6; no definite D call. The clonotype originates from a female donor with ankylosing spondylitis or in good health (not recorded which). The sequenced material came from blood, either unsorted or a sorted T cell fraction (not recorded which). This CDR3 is CATSRDLGSGANVLTF. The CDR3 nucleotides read TGTGCCACCAGCAGAGATCTCGGGTCTGGGGCCAACGTCCTGACTTTC.